This T cell receptor beta chain originates from a study of shared clonotypes between healthy human individuals. Produced via immunoSEQ multiplex PCR; TCRdb's table is partial and in-frame only. The table includes about 750,000 clones, more than 85% detected once. Regarding this clone: Its antigen is not identified.

Naive CD8 isolation took CD45RO-negative cells positively selected for CCR7 and excluded terminally differentiated effector memory CD45RA+ cells. General study findings and limits: Collection of samples was limited to blood; tissue repertoires likely differ. Unshared clonotypes carried lower generation probabilities than those common to all four donors.

Sequencing was done on a sample of naive CD8+ T cells sorted from blood. This receptor was obtained from a man under 40 in good health.

CDR3 residues: CASSSTGAEAFF. The CDR3 region has the DNA TGTGCCAGTAGTTCGACAGGGGCTGAAGCTTTCTTT. The gene calls are TRBV19 and TRBJ1-1, with TRBD1 matching 8 bases. The CDR3 runs to 12 residues. CDR1 LNHDA and CDR2 SQIVND come from the germline V gene (reference sequence). With 5 bases clipped from V and 6 bases from J, the junction kept 2 bases outside the gene matches.